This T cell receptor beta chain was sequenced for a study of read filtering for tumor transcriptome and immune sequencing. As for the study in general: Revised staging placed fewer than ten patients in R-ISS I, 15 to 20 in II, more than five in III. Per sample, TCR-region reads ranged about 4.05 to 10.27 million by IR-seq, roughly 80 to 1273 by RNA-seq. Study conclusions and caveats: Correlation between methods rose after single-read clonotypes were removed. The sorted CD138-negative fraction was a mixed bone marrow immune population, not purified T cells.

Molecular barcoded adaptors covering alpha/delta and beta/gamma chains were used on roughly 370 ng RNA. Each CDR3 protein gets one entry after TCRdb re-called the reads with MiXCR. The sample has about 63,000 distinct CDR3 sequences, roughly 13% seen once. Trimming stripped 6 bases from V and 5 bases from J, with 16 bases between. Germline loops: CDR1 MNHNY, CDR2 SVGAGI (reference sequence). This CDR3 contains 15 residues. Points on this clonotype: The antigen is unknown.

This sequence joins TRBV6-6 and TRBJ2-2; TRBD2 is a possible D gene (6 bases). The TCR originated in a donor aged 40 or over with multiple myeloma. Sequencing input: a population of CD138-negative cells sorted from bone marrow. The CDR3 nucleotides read TGTGCCAGCAGCCCTGGCGGGATAGGGACCGGGGAGCTGTTTTTT. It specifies CASSPGGIGTGELFF.